Below, 21 T cell receptor beta chains from the same sample are listed, as sequenced in a study of T cells in Graves' hyperthyroidism and ophthalmopathy. Amplified TCR beta CDR3 regions derived from RNA transcripts. HTBI primers were the set used in a first-round RT-PCR of the TCR CDR3. One entry per CDR3 protein results from TCRdb running MiXCR on the multiplex PCR reads. The data contain nearly 750,000 distinct CDR3 sequences, 35% of them singletons. The specimen sequenced was blood. Source of these receptors: a woman in her 40s with Graves' hyperthyroidism.

This clonotype was picked up a small number of times. The chain couples TRBV7-9 to TRBJ1-2, with D possibly TRBD1 on 6 matching bases. This CDR3 contains 11 residues. From germline, CDR1 is SEHNR and CDR2 FQNEAQ (reference sequence). Trimming removed 5 bases from V and 7 bases from J, with 8 bases in between. The CDR3, as DNA: TGTGCCAGCAGCCCACAGGGTGGCTACACCTTC. Translating gives CASSPQGGYTF.

This clonotype was observed a few times. CDR3 in DNA: TGTGCCAGCAGTCCTCAAGGACACTATAGCAATCAGCCCCAGCATTTT. It specifies CASSPQGHYSNQPQHF. The J gene is TRBJ1-5, the V gene TRBV6-5; TRBD1 is a possible D gene (5 bases). CDR3 length: 16 residues. CDR1 is MNHEY and CDR2 is SVGAGI in the germline V gene. V lost 5 bases, J lost 0 bases, and 14 bases lay in between.

A few counts support this clonotype. One end of the junction is discordant with germline, which a read error may explain. This chain links TRBV6-5 with TRBJ1-5; a possible D gene is TRBD1 (5 bases). Germline CDR1 reads MNHEY; CDR2 reads SVGAGI. The CDR3 length is 9 residues. CDR3 residues: CASGNRLDF. The CDR3 DNA is TGTGCCAGCGGCAACAGGCTCGATTTT.

The table lists this clonotype with a few counts. The chain joins TRBV12-3 or TRBV12-4 to TRBJ2-2; TRBD2 aligns across 10 bases. The CDR3 runs 15 residues. V trimming: 6 bases; J trimming: 1 base; junction bases outside the gene matches: 2. The CDR3 DNA sequence: TGTGCCAGCAGAGGGACTAGCGAGAACACCGGGGAGCTGTTTTTT. This sequence encodes CASRGTSENTGELFF.

This clonotype showed up just a few times. The CDR3 protein is CASSLTGAGGHGTQYF. DNA of the CDR3: TGTGCCAGCAGTTTGACGGGGGCAGGGGGTCATGGGACCCAGTACTTC. The rearrangement joins TRBV11-2 to TRBJ2-5, with D possibly being TRBD1 (7 bases). The germline V and J ends were trimmed by 6 bases and 7 bases, with 24 bases remaining between them. The germline gives CDR1 SGHAT, CDR2 FQNNGV. This CDR3 spans 16 amino acids. The full variable domain, rest sourced from reference TRBV11-2 and TRBJ2-5, is EAGVAQSPRYKIIEKRQSVAFWCNPISGHATLYWYQQILGQGPKLLIQFQNNGVVDDSQLPKDRFSAERLKGVDSTLKIQPAKLEDSAVYLCASSLTGAGGHGTQYFGPGTRLLVL.

The rearrangement joins TRBV12-3 or TRBV12-4 to TRBJ1-5; no definite D call. CDR3 length: 13 residues. The V and J ends lost 7 bases and 1 base respectively, with 8 bases between them. Here the CDR3 DNA reads TGTGCCAGCACGTATCTGAGCAATCAGCCCCAGCATTTT. Translation gives CASTYLSNQPQHF.

V and J are TRBV2 and TRBJ2-7; D unclear. The V end lost 2 bases, the J end lost 0 bases, and 11 bases lay between the germline ends. The CDR3 length is 15 residues. Germline CDR1 reads SNHLY; CDR2 reads FYNNEI. The CDR3 DNA sequence: TGTGCCAGCAGTGAACTTTCGGGTAGCTCCTACGAGCAGTACTTC. Its translation: CASSELSGSSYEQYF. The variable domain in full, with the rest retrieved from reference TRBV2 and TRBJ2-7, is EPEVTQTPSHQVTQMGQEVILRCVPISNHLYFYWYRQILGQKVEFLVSFYNNEISEKSEIFDDQFSVERPDGSNFTLKIRSTKLEDSAMYFCASSELSGSSYEQYFGPGTRLTVT.

The V gene is TRBV30, the J gene TRBJ2-7, with D possibly being TRBD1 (5 bases). The CDR3 has 12 amino acids. The V and J ends lost 2 bases and 2 bases respectively, with 7 bases between them. Germline assignment: CDR1 GTSNPN and CDR2 SVGIG (reference sequence). CDR3: CAWSRGPYEQYF. The CDR3 DNA sequence: TGTGCCTGGAGTAGGGGCCCCTACGAGCAGTACTTC.

This clonotype has only one observation. One base away lies a much larger clone, so this may be a sequencing read error. The V and J genes are TRBV7-3 and TRBJ2-5, with D perhaps matching TRBD2 (5 bases). CDR3 length: 15 amino acids. Between the trimmed V and J ends, which lost 1 base and 3 bases, there was a span of 12 bases. In germline, CDR1 is SGHTA, CDR2 FQGTGA. The DNA for the CDR3 is TGTGCCAGCAGCTTAATAGGGAGCGGAAAAGAGACCCAGTACTTC. Its translation: CASSLIGSGKETQYF.

This clonotype was counted ten times or more. This chain links TRBV7-2 with TRBJ2-5; 9 positions agree with TRBD2. V was clipped by 5 bases and J by 4 bases; unmatched bases: 5. The CDR3 sequence is 14 residues long. In germline, CDR1 is SGHTA, CDR2 FQGNSA. CDR3 loop: CASSQGGGGETQYF. CDR3 coding DNA: TGTGCCAGCAGCCAAGGCGGGGGGGGAGAGACCCAGTACTTC.

In its sample, this clonotype was seen many times. The rearrangement joins TRBV29-1 to TRBJ1-5, with no clear D. Germline V gene data show CDR1 as SQVTM and CDR2 as ANQGSEA. V dropped 5 bases and J dropped 0 bases, with 8 bases sitting between them. This CDR3 is built from 13 residues. CDR3 bases: TGCAGCGTTTTGACGGATAGCAATCAGCCCCAGCATTTT. Its protein is CSVLTDSNQPQHF.

The chain links TRBV19 to TRBJ2-7, with TRBD2 matching 13 bases. The CDR3 runs 16 residues. Trimming removed 3 bases from V and 2 bases from J; junction bases left unmatched: 4. Germline V lookup: CDR1 LNHDA, CDR2 SQIVND (reference sequence). The CDR3 loop reads CASSITGLAGTYEQYF. The DNA of the CDR3 is TGTGCCAGTAGTATTACGGGACTAGCGGGAACCTACGAGCAGTACTTC.

V and J are TRBV20-1 and TRBJ2-3; D gene ambiguous. V was cut by 0 bases and J by 2 bases, with 12 bases left in between. The CDR3 spans 15 residues. CDR1 is DFQATT and CDR2 is SNEGSKA in the germline V gene (reference sequence). The CDR3 loop reads CSARDKGRTTDTQYF. Written as DNA, the CDR3 is TGCAGTGCTAGAGATAAGGGCCGAACCACAGATACGCAGTATTTT.

This clonotype was found many times. V is TRBV29-1 and J is TRBJ2-7; 9 bases line up with TRBD1. The length of the CDR3 is 12 residues. The V gene's germline CDR1 is SQVTM and CDR2 ANQGSEA. V lost 4 bases, J lost 2 bases, and 0 bases stayed unmatched. The CDR3 loop reads CSVGTGAYEQYF. In DNA form, the CDR3 reads TGCAGCGTTGGGACAGGGGCCTACGAGCAGTACTTC.

The V gene is TRBV10-3, the J gene TRBJ2-6, with 14 bases identical to TRBD2. Germline loops: CDR1 ENHRY, CDR2 SYGVKD. The CDR3 contains 16 residues. V was clipped by 4 bases and J by 12 bases; unmatched bases: 8. The CDR3 coding sequence is TGTGCCATCAGTGGGACAACCGGGACTAGCGGGGGCGTCCTGACTTTC. As protein: CAISGTTGTSGGVLTF.

The genes are TRBV11-2 and TRBJ1-2, with TRBD1 matching over 12 bases. The CDR3 runs 13 residues. From germline, CDR1 is SGHAT and CDR2 FQNNGV. Losses at the gene ends were 8 bases for V and 7 bases for J; bases not matched to a gene: 5. The CDR3 DNA follows: TGTGCCAGCGGGGGACAGGGGGCTTCTGGCTACACCTTC. Residues: CASGGQGASGYTF.

Many counts were recorded for this clonotype. The CDR3 DNA is TGCAGTGCTAGGGGCTACTCCTACGAGCAGTACTTC. Its protein product is CSARGYSYEQYF. The chain combines TRBV20-1 with TRBJ2-7; D call uncertain. The germline gives CDR1 DFQATT, CDR2 SNEGSKA (reference sequence). V was trimmed by 3 bases and J by 0 bases, leaving 6 bases between them. The CDR3 extends over 12 amino acids.

The sample holds a few counts of this clonotype. The genes are TRBV20-1 and TRBJ1-4; TRBD1 matches 9 bases. The CDR3 consists of 14 residues. J gave up 7 bases and V 3 bases, and 6 bases lay outside the gene matches. Germline V gives CDR1 DFQATT, CDR2 SNEGSKA (reference sequence). This chain's CDR3 is CSARENRGLEKLFF. As DNA, the CDR3 is TGCAGTGCTAGGGAAAACAGGGGGCTTGAAAAACTGTTTTTT.

The gene calls are TRBV19 and TRBJ1-2; D is unclear. This CDR3 comprises 14 residues. Germline V gene sequence: CDR1 LNHDA, CDR2 SQIVND (reference sequence). V was pared by 9 bases and J by 3 bases, with 17 bases between. The CDR3 DNA sequence: TGTGCCAGCTCATCTTTGAGTTCCCACTATGGCTACACCTTC. Translating gives CASSSLSSHYGYTF.

At least ten counts were recorded for this clonotype. The rearrangement uses TRBV5-8 and TRBJ1-6; D ambiguous. Deletions cut 0 bases from V and 8 bases from J, with 15 bases between. The CDR3 contains 16 residues. Germline V gives CDR1 SGHTS, CDR2 YDEGEE. CDR3 loop: CASSLAVGRTDSPLHF. The CDR3 nucleotides are TGTGCCAGCAGCTTGGCCGTCGGACGGACCGATTCACCCCTCCACTTT.

This clonotype was detected many times. The CDR3, as DNA: TGTGCCAGCAGTGACAGTAACTATGGCTACACCTTC. Amino acid sequence: CASSDSNYGYTF. The V and J genes are TRBV25-1 and TRBJ1-2; D not resolved. This CDR3 has 12 amino acids. The germline V gene has CDR1 MGHDK and CDR2 SYGVNS. V was trimmed by 3 bases and J by 1 base, leaving 3 bases between them.